Listed here are 31 T cell receptor beta chains from one sample, sequenced in a study of blood T cell repertoires in COVID-19. Sequencing was performed with immunoSEQ multiplex PCR; in TCRdb, only in-frame clones are kept and a portion is missing. The table has fewer than 250,000 clones, roughly 80% seen once; the top ten hold about a fifth. The sequencing sample was made of peripheral blood. The receptors were gathered from a human donor in a cohort sampled during active COVID-19.

This rearrangement joins TRBV6-6 to TRBJ1-6, with 9 nucleotides matching TRBD1. V was pared by 6 bases and J by 7 bases, with 4 bases of the junction left unmatched. The CDR3 consists of 14 residues. The germline CDR1 and CDR2 sequences are MNHNY and SVGAGI (reference sequence). The CDR3 loop is CASRTGQGNSPLHF. The DNA for the CDR3 is TGTGCCAGCAGAACGGGACAGGGAAATTCACCCCTCCACTTT.

This clone was observed a few times. The chain uses TRBV29-1 and TRBJ2-1; D is undetermined. The germline V gene encodes CDR1 SQVTM and CDR2 ANQGSEA. The CDR3 totals 14 residues. CDR3 in DNA: TGCACCGCGTCCCCGCGGAGCTCCTACAATGAGCAGTTCTTC. This encodes CTASPRSSYNEQFF.

This clone was picked up a small number of times. The V and J genes are TRBV3-1 (or the pseudogene TRBV3-2) and TRBJ2-1; the D is unclear. This CDR3 is 15 amino acids long. V lost 0 bases and J lost 2, with 8 bases in between. CDR1 is LGHDT, CDR2 YNNKEL, per germline (reference sequence). CDR3 nucleotide sequence: TGTGCCAGCAGCCAAGAGAGGCAGACCTACAATGAGCAGTTCTTC. Translating it yields CASSQERQTYNEQFF.

The CDR3 spells CASSLFRASTGELFF. For the CDR3, the DNA is TGTGCCAGCAGCTTATTCAGGGCGAGCACCGGGGAGCTGTTTTTT. The chain links TRBV11-2 to TRBJ2-2; D perhaps matches TRBD1 (5 bases). The CDR3 is 15 residues long. CDR1 is SGHAT, CDR2 FQNNGV, per germline. The V end was cut by 2 bases, the J end by 4 bases, with 11 bases between.

In this sample, this clone turned up a few times. The chain combines TRBV19 with TRBJ1-5; 7 bases match TRBD1. The CDR3 covers 16 residues. From germline, CDR1 is LNHDA and CDR2 SQIVND (reference sequence). The V gene end was trimmed by 7 bases and the J gene end by 0 bases; junction bases not matched to a gene: 9. CDR3 in DNA: TGTGCCAGTACCTATCACGGGACAGATAGCAATCAGCCCCAGCATTTT. This gives the protein CASTYHGTDSNQPQHF.

This clone was counted a few times. This chain joins TRBV19 and TRBJ2-3; 15 nucleotides line up with TRBD2. CDR3 length: 16 amino acids. In germline, CDR1 is LNHDA, CDR2 SQIVND (reference sequence). V lost 5 bases, J lost 6 bases, and 6 bases stayed unmatched. The CDR3 DNA reads as TGTGCCAGTAGTTTTGGGACTAGCGGGGGGCCGGATACGCAGTATTTT. Amino acids: CASSFGTSGGPDTQYF.

The chain uses TRBV9 and TRBJ2-3; no clear D gene. Germline CDR1 SGDLS, CDR2 YYNGEE. Between the trimmed V and J ends, which lost 5 bases and 2 bases, there was a span of 6 bases. The CDR3 loop spans 12 amino acids. The CDR3 spells CASSRATDTQYF. CDR3 DNA: TGTGCCAGCAGTCGAGCCACAGATACGCAGTATTTT.

V gene TRBV30 combines with J gene TRBJ1-1, with D uncertain. There are 13 residues in the CDR3. Germline values: CDR1 GTSNPN, CDR2 SVGIG (reference sequence). V lost 3 bases and J lost 5, with 13 bases in between. CDR3 DNA: TGTGCCTGGAGCTACGACCCGGGGACTGAAGCTTTCTTT. Protein product: CAWSYDPGTEAFF.

This chain connects TRBV2 to TRBJ2-1; 8 nucleotides agree with TRBD2. J gave up 2 bases and V 6 bases, and 9 bases lay outside the gene matches. CDR1 is SNHLY and CDR2 is FYNNEI in the germline V gene. There are 16 residues in the CDR3. The CDR3 DNA reads as TGTGCCAGCAGCGAAAGCGGGAGTCCTACCTACAATGAGCAGTTCTTC. Residues: CASSESGSPTYNEQFF.

This clone was seen just once. This sequence joins TRBV3-1 (or the pseudogene TRBV3-2) and TRBJ1-2; D call uncertain. The germline V and J ends were trimmed by 7 bases and 6 bases, with 9 bases remaining between them. Looked up from germline, CDR1 is LGHDT and CDR2 is YNNKEL (reference sequence). The CDR3 sequence is 11 residues long. The CDR3 DNA is TGTGCCAGCACGGGGTTCAATGGCTACACCTTC. It specifies CASTGFNGYTF.

The rearrangement joins TRBV7-9 to TRBJ2-1; 7 nucleotides line up with TRBD1. From germline, CDR1 is SEHNR and CDR2 FQNEAQ (reference sequence). J gave up 1 base and V 3 bases, and 3 bases lay outside the gene matches. This CDR3 has 15 amino acids. CDR3 residues: CASSLQGDSYNEQFF. The CDR3 DNA reads as TGTGCCAGCAGCTTGCAGGGGGATTCCTACAATGAGCAGTTCTTC.

This clone was seen a few times. This sequence joins TRBV5-6 and TRBJ2-7, with TRBD1 matching 9 bases. In germline, CDR1 is SGHDT, CDR2 YYEEEE. V trimming: 2 bases; J trimming: 5 bases; junction bases outside the gene matches: 8. The CDR3 is 15 amino acids. The CDR3 reads CASSLPGTGYHEQYV. CDR3 DNA: TGTGCCAGCAGCTTACCCGGGACAGGGTACCACGAGCAGTACGTC.

This chain connects TRBV5-1 to TRBJ2-2; D is unresolved. Between the trimmed V and J ends, which lost 3 bases and 3 bases, there was a span of 6 bases. This CDR3 spans 13 amino acids. The germline CDR1 and CDR2 sequences are SGHRS and YFSETQ. The CDR3 DNA reads as TGCGCCAGCAGCTGGCAGTACACCGGGGAGCTGTTTTTT. Encoded protein: CASSWQYTGELFF.

The chain has TRBV7-9 and TRBJ1-1, with D unresolved. The CDR3 totals 15 residues. CDR1 SEHNR and CDR2 FQNEAQ come from the germline V gene (reference sequence). V shed 5 bases and J shed 4 bases, with 17 bases lying between them. For the CDR3, the DNA is TGTGCCAGCAGCCACGGAGGGTCCTTGGCCACTGAAGCTTTCTTT. It specifies CASSHGGSLATEAFF.

The chain uses TRBV7-2 and TRBJ1-2, with TRBD1 matching over 8 bases. V was pared by 3 bases and J by 2 bases, with 5 bases of the junction left unmatched. The CDR3 length is 15 residues. Looked up from germline, CDR1 is SGHTA and CDR2 is FQGNSA. CDR3 region: CASSFRTGTNYGYTF. The CDR3 DNA follows: TGTGCCAGCAGCTTTCGGACAGGGACCAACTATGGCTACACCTTC.

The chain links TRBV7-2 to TRBJ1-2, with a possible D match to TRBD1 (5 bases). V was shortened by 5 bases and J by 7 bases, with 17 bases between the two germline ends. Germline V lookup: CDR1 SGHTA, CDR2 FQGNSA. This CDR3 comprises 14 residues. Here the CDR3 reads CASSEQGLLGGYTF. DNA of the CDR3: TGTGCCAGCAGCGAGCAGGGACTACTAGGTGGCTACACCTTC.

This chain links TRBV2 with TRBJ2-7; the D gene is possibly TRBD2 (6 bases). Trimming pared 7 bases from V and 0 bases from J, leaving 13 bases between. Per germline, CDR1 SNHLY and CDR2 FYNNEI. The CDR3 runs 14 residues. CDR3 sequence reads: CASKTGTVSYEQYF. In DNA form, the CDR3 reads TGTGCCAGCAAGACCGGGACTGTCTCCTACGAGCAGTACTTC.

This chain connects TRBV10-3 to TRBJ1-1; D perhaps matches TRBD1 (6 bases). Per germline, CDR1 ENHRY and CDR2 SYGVKD. This CDR3 is built from 13 residues. With 11 bases removed from V and 3 bases from J, the gap between germline ends came to 16 bases. The DNA of the CDR3 is TGTGCCGGGTGGGACAACCTTCACACTGAAGCTTTCTTT. Translating it yields CAGWDNLHTEAFF.

J is TRBJ1-1 and V is TRBV28, with TRBD1 identical over 7 bases. This CDR3 region has 11 residues. V dropped 10 bases and J dropped 6; count of bases not matched to a gene: 5. Germline CDR1 MDHEN, CDR2 SYDVKM. The CDR3 coding sequence is TGTGCCATCCAACAGGGGCCTGAAGCTTTCTTT. Translation: CAIQQGPEAFF.

This clone came up many times. The chain uses TRBV28 and TRBJ1-5, with D maybe TRBD1 (5 bases). Germline assignment: CDR1 MDHEN and CDR2 SYDVKM. The CDR3 is made up of 12 amino acids. V lost 7 bases to trimming and J lost 10 bases, with 14 bases between them. CDR3 nucleotides: TGTGCCAGCACTACGTTAAGGGGCCCCCAGCATTTT. This sequence encodes CASTTLRGPQHF.

CDR3 coding DNA: TGTGCCAGGCGGACAGGGACCTCACCCCTCCACTTT. Translating gives CARRTGTSPLHF. The rearrangement joins TRBV2 to TRBJ1-6; 8 bases are shared with TRBD1. Trimming at V came to 9 bases and at J to 10 bases, leaving 5 bases not matched to a gene. Germline CDR1 SNHLY, CDR2 FYNNEI. The CDR3 covers 12 residues.

This clone was counted a few times. The chain carries TRBV19 and TRBJ1-6; 11 positions agree with TRBD1. CDR1 LNHDA and CDR2 SQIVND come from the germline V gene (reference sequence). V was clipped by 5 bases and J by 9 bases; unmatched bases: 12. This CDR3 comprises 17 residues. CDR3 sequence (DNA): TGTGCCAGTAGTTTATATAACCCGGGACAGGGGGTTTCACCCCTCCACTTT. Amino acid sequence: CASSLYNPGQGVSPLHF.

The rearrangement links TRBV5-1 to TRBJ1-1, with D tentatively TRBD1 (5 bases). Germline-derived CDR1 and CDR2 are SGHRS and YFSETQ. The CDR3 runs 15 residues. V was pared by 5 bases and J by 0 bases, with 14 bases between. In DNA form, the CDR3 reads TGCGCCAGCAGGGGTCTAGGGGAAGTGAACACTGAAGCTTTCTTT. Its protein product is CASRGLGEVNTEAFF.

The chain recombines TRBV3-1 (or the pseudogene TRBV3-2) with TRBJ2-5; D might be TRBD1 (6 bases). Germline CDR1 and CDR2: LGHDT and YNNKEL (reference sequence). The CDR3 has 14 residues. V was trimmed by 8 bases and J by 2 bases, leaving 15 bases between them. The CDR3 nucleotides read TGTGCCAGCGGAATTGGCAGGGGTCAAGAGACCCAGTACTTC. Translated, it gives CASGIGRGQETQYF.

The J gene is TRBJ1-6, the V gene TRBV6-5; 7 nucleotides agree with TRBD1. The CDR3 contains 15 residues. The germline V gene has CDR1 MNHEY and CDR2 SVGAGI. J gave up 8 bases and V 2 bases, and 6 bases lay outside the gene matches. The CDR3 DNA reads TGTGCCAGCAGTTACCAGGACAGGCGCTATTCACCCCTCCACTTT. It yields the protein CASSYQDRRYSPLHF.

The chain carries TRBV27 and TRBJ2-7, with a tentative D call TRBD2 (6 bases). CDR1 is MNHEY, CDR2 SMNVEV, per germline (reference sequence). The CDR3 is 15 amino acids. Trimming removed 8 bases from V and 2 bases from J, with 19 bases in between. The CDR3 nucleotides are TGTGCCAGCTTCGGAACGCGGGACGGAACCTACGAGCAGTACTTC. Protein: CASFGTRDGTYEQYF.

This chain uses TRBV18 with TRBJ1-4; 10 bases align to TRBD1. This CDR3 has 15 residues. The V segment lost 4 bases and the J segment 7 bases; nucleotides outside the gene matches: 6. The germline CDR1 and CDR2 sequences are KGHSH and LQKENI. The CDR3 nucleotides read TGTGCCAGCTCACGGGACAGGGGTTCGCGTGAAAAACTGTTTTTT. Residues: CASSRDRGSREKLFF. The full variable domain, its missing parts supplied by reference TRBV18 and TRBJ1-4, is NAGVMQNPRHLVRRRGQEARLRCSPMKGHSHVYWYRQLPEEGLKFMVYLQKENIIDESGMPKERFSAEFPKEGPSILRIQQVVRGDSAAYFCASSRDRGSREKLFFGSGTQLSVL.

V and J are TRBV28 and TRBJ2-7; perhaps TRBD2 as D (5 bases). Per the germline V gene, CDR1 is MDHEN and CDR2 is SYDVKM. The CDR3 spans 13 residues. The V gene lost 3 bases and the J gene lost 2 bases, with 8 bases spanning the gap. CDR3 sequence (DNA): TGTGCCAGCAGTTTCGGGGTCACCTACGAGCAGTACTTC. It is translated as CASSFGVTYEQYF.

The V gene is TRBV4-1, the J gene TRBJ1-2; no reliable D call. Germline CDR1 MGHRA, CDR2 YSYEKL. The CDR3 runs to 15 residues. The V end lost 1 base, the J end lost 3 bases, and 12 bases lay between the germline ends. The CDR3 nucleotides read TGCGCCAGCAGCCAAGGAGGGAGGCTGTACTATGGCTACACCTTC. Translated: CASSQGGRLYYGYTF.

The chain uses TRBV5-6 and TRBJ1-4, with 8 bases lining up with TRBD1. CDR1 and CDR2 from the germline V gene are SGHDT and YYEEEE. CDR3 length: 17 residues. V was clipped by 4 bases and J by 0 bases; unmatched bases: 8. The CDR3 region has the DNA TGTGCCAGCAGCGCCTCGACAGGGGCCCCAACTAATGAAAAACTGTTTTTT. This encodes CASSASTGAPTNEKLFF.

The gene calls are TRBV6-5 and TRBJ2-7; 7 bases match TRBD1. Germline V gives CDR1 MNHEY, CDR2 SVGAGI. The CDR3 sequence is 15 residues long. V was clipped by 6 bases and J by 0 bases; unmatched bases: 8. The CDR3 DNA is TGTGCCAGCAGAACAGGACAGGCCAGCTCCTACGAGCAGTACGTC. This encodes CASRTGQASSYEQYV.